The clone carrying this T cell receptor (gamma chain) is classed as medium-sized. What it binds is not known. This sample was included in a study of gamma delta lymphoproliferative disorders and STAT genes. About the research overall: At least 50 ng of genomic DNA went into each LymphoTrack Dx TCRG Assay library. For the delta chain, EuroClonality-NGS standard procedure was applied.

TCRdb reapplied CATT to the multiplex PCR reads. Seen here are a few thousand gamma-chain clones, approximately 7.9% observed once, and the top ten hold about 2.9%. PBMCs from patients and controls supplied the genomic DNA for sequencing. The ends lost 6 bases at V and 5 bases at J; junction bases unmatched: 10. CDR3 length: 13 residues. Germline V lookup: CDR1 VENAVY, CDR2 YDSYNSRV. Whole-study results and caveats: Patient gamma repertoires clustered apart from healthy controls; delta did not. Nearly all major patient gamma and delta clonotypes were public; only a couple of gamma clonotypes were disease-private.

Sequenced material: blood. This chain uses TRGV8 with TRGJ1 or TRGJ2. No J gene was available from TCRdb, and it was assigned here by a germline match of the DNA. This clonotype was obtained from a human donor in good health. The CDR3 is CATWSRGHYKKLF. CDR3 sequence (DNA): TGTGCCACCTGGTCGAGGGGCCATTATAAGAAACTCTTT.